Here is one T cell receptor beta chain with its context. Its antigen is not known. The sample is drawn from a study of vaccination effects on CD4 cells after COVID-19. Isolation of CD4+ T cells took place after approximately 10 days of culture. Half-medium replacement with IL-2 medium occurred on days 3 and 7. The method was immunoSEQ multiplex PCR; TCRdb's version includes in-frame clones alone and lacks a portion of them. The sample shows more than 45,000 clones, about 75% of them seen only once. The germline V gene has CDR1 LNHDA and CDR2 SQIVND (reference sequence). The CDR3 runs to 14 residues. The V and J ends lost 5 bases and 7 bases respectively, with 15 bases between them. Points from the study as a whole: The study dataset contains few convalescent patients and includes no early post-infection timepoints.

The source was CD4+ T cells from PBMCs cultured without peptide, collected before COVID-19 vaccination. This receptor was identified in a human donor who had a prior SARS-CoV-2 infection. The chain links TRBV19 to TRBJ1-5; D may be TRBD1 (5 bases). Here the CDR3 reads CASSFSPRVQPQHF. The CDR3 nucleotides are TGTGCCAGTAGTTTCTCCCCCAGGGTGCAGCCCCAGCATTTT. The whole variable domain, remainder taken from reference TRBV19 and TRBJ1-5, is DGGITQSPKYLFRKEGQNVTLSCEQNLNHDAMYWYRQDPGQGLRLIYYSQIVNDFQKGDIAEGYSVSREKKESFPLTVTSAQKNPTAFYLCASSFSPRVQPQHFGDGTRLSIL.